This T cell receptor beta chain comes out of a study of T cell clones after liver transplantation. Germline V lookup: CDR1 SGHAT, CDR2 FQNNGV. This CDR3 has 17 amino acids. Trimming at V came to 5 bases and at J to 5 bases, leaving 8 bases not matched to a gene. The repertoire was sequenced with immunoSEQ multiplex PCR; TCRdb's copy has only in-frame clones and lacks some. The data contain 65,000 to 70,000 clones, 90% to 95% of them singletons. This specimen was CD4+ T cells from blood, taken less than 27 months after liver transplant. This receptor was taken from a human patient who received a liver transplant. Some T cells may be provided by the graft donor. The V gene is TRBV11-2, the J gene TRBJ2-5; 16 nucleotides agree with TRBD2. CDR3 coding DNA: TGTGCCAGCAGCCAGGGACTAGCGGGAGGGCCGGAGGAGACCCAGTACTTC. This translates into CASSQGLAGGPEETQYF.